What follows are 13 T cell receptor beta chains derived from one specimen sequenced in a study of blood T cell repertoires in COVID-19. Sequencing used immunoSEQ multiplex PCR; TCRdb keeps in-frame clones, though not all of them. The sample consists of about 200,000 clones, approximately 80% of them appearing once. Sample: peripheral blood. These receptor sequences come from a woman older than 75 with COVID-19, enrolled during active disease.

The chain uses TRBV5-1 and TRBJ2-5, with D possibly matching TRBD1 (6 bases). The CDR3 consists of 13 residues. Germline CDR1 SGHRS, CDR2 YFSETQ. V was shortened by 4 bases and J by 3 bases, with 10 bases between the two germline ends. CDR3 region: CASSPGVEETQYF. CDR3 sequence (DNA): TGCGCCAGCAGCCCAGGGGTGGAAGAGACCCAGTACTTC.

The genes are TRBV6-5 and TRBJ2-7, with TRBD2 matching over 8 bases. V dropped 7 bases and J dropped 2; count of bases not matched to a gene: 4. The CDR3 runs 13 residues. Germline CDR1 reads MNHEY; CDR2 reads SVGAGI. The CDR3, as DNA: TGTGCCAGCATTAGCGGGATTGCCTACGAGCAGTACTTC. Its protein is CASISGIAYEQYF.

This clone was seen only once. This sequence joins TRBV10-3 and TRBJ1-5; possible D gene TRBD1, 5 bases. Germline CDR1 is ENHRY and CDR2 is SYGVKD. V lost 6 bases to trimming and J lost 4 bases, with 16 bases between them. The CDR3 length is 15 residues. The CDR3 here is CAISSSIQGNQPQHF. The CDR3 DNA reads as TGTGCCATCAGCAGTTCAATCCAGGGTAATCAGCCCCAGCATTTT.

The chain is built from TRBV7-2 and TRBJ1-2, with D possibly matching TRBD1 (5 bases). Trimming pared 1 base from V and 1 base from J, leaving 7 bases between. Germline V gives CDR1 SGHTA, CDR2 FQGNSA. The CDR3 sequence is 14 residues long. The CDR3 DNA is TGTGCCAGCAGCTTAGGACAGTTTAACTATGGCTACACCTTC. It translates to CASSLGQFNYGYTF.

J is TRBJ2-7 and V is TRBV5-6; D is uncertain. V lost 6 bases, J lost 2 bases, and 12 bases lay in between. This CDR3 has 13 amino acids. Germline V gene lookup returns CDR1 SGHDT and CDR2 YYEEEE. This chain's CDR3 is CASTNSLAYEQYF. The CDR3 coding sequence is TGTGCCAGCACCAACAGTCTGGCCTACGAGCAGTACTTC.

The count of this clone is one. This rearrangement joins TRBV7-9 to TRBJ1-4, with D hard to call. The V and J ends lost 5 bases and 3 bases respectively, with 13 bases between them. This CDR3 is 15 amino acids long. Per the germline V gene, CDR1 is SEHNR and CDR2 is FQNEAQ (reference sequence). In DNA, the CDR3 is TGTGCCAGCAGCCGTTTAGGAGTCGCTAATGAAAAACTGTTTTTT. This codes for CASSRLGVANEKLFF.

The chain combines TRBV28 with TRBJ1-3; 7 positions agree with TRBD1. The CDR3 is made up of 16 amino acids. CDR1 is MDHEN and CDR2 is SYDVKM in the germline V gene. Unmatched junction bases numbered 5, after V lost 3 bases and J lost 0 bases. The CDR3: CASSLTGPSSGNTIYF. The CDR3 DNA sequence: TGTGCCAGCAGTTTGACAGGGCCCAGCTCTGGAAACACCATATATTTT.

The chain couples TRBV5-1 to TRBJ2-7; 10 nucleotides line up with TRBD2. The ends lost 2 bases at V and 7 bases at J; junction bases unmatched: 12. Per germline, CDR1 SGHRS and CDR2 YFSETQ. The CDR3 has 16 amino acids. CDR3 sequence: CASSLNQPSGSGEQYF. CDR3 coding DNA: TGCGCCAGCAGCTTAAATCAGCCTAGCGGGAGCGGTGAGCAGTACTTC. Full variable domain (outside the CDR3, taken from reference TRBV5-1 and TRBJ2-7): KAGVTQTPRYLIKTRGQQVTLSCSPISGHRSVSWYQQTPGQGLQFLFEYFSETQRNKGNFPGRFSGRQFSNSRSEMNVSTLELGDSALYLCASSLNQPSGSGEQYFGPGTRLTVT.

The V gene is TRBV5-1, the J gene TRBJ1-6; possible D gene TRBD1, 5 bases. The V gene's germline CDR1 is SGHRS and CDR2 YFSETQ. This CDR3 is 15 amino acids long. The V end was cut by 3 bases, the J end by 7 bases, with 14 bases between. DNA for the CDR3: TGCGCCAGCAGCTCGGGGGAGGTGGAGAATTCACCCCTCCACTTT. Its protein product is CASSSGEVENSPLHF.

Only one count was recorded for this clone. The gene calls are TRBV10-3 and TRBJ2-5; 11 bases map to TRBD2. Trimming at V came to 4 bases and at J to 7 bases, leaving 8 bases not matched to a gene. The CDR3 is 15 amino acids. CDR1 ENHRY and CDR2 SYGVKD come from the germline V gene. Here the CDR3 reads CAISAGLADLGTQYF. As DNA, the CDR3 is TGTGCCATCAGTGCGGGACTAGCGGACCTGGGGACCCAGTACTTC.

The J gene is TRBJ1-2, the V gene TRBV29-1, with 9 bases matching TRBD1. Losses at the gene ends were 3 bases for V and 8 bases for J; bases not matched to a gene: 7. The CDR3 runs 13 residues. Germline V lookup: CDR1 SQVTM, CDR2 ANQGSEA. The CDR3 reads CSVEGDRAVGYTF. In nucleotides, the CDR3 is TGCAGCGTTGAGGGGGACAGGGCGGTAGGCTACACCTTC. Looking up the rest from reference TRBV29-1 and TRBJ1-2 gives the full variable domain: SAVISQKPSRDICQRGTSLTIQCQVDSQVTMMFWYRQQPGQSLTLIATANQGSEATYESGFVIDKFPISRPNLTFSTLTVSNMSPEDSSIYLCSVEGDRAVGYTFGSGTRLTVV.

The J gene is TRBJ2-7, the V gene TRBV7-6, with a tentative D call TRBD1 (5 bases). This CDR3 comprises 16 residues. Germline assignment: CDR1 SGHVS and CDR2 FNYEAQ. Trimming took off 4 bases at V and 6 bases at J, with 22 bases between the two ends. For the CDR3, the DNA is TGTGCCAGCAGCTCGAACATGGGGCAGGGATTTTTCGAGCAGTACTTC. Protein sequence: CASSSNMGQGFFEQYF.

V and J are TRBV11-2 and TRBJ2-5, with D possibly matching TRBD2 (7 bases). The CDR3 has 14 amino acids. V shed 7 bases and J shed 4 bases, with 16 bases lying between them. Germline-derived CDR1 and CDR2 are SGHAT and FQNNGV. The CDR3 here is CASNRGARRETQYF. The CDR3 DNA sequence: TGTGCCAGCAACCGGGGGGCAAGGAGAGAGACCCAGTACTTC. Supplemented by reference TRBV11-2 and TRBJ2-5, the full variable domain reads EAGVAQSPRYKIIEKRQSVAFWCNPISGHATLYWYQQILGQGPKLLIQFQNNGVVDDSQLPKDRFSAERLKGVDSTLKIQPAKLEDSAVYLCASNRGARRETQYFGPGTRLLVL.